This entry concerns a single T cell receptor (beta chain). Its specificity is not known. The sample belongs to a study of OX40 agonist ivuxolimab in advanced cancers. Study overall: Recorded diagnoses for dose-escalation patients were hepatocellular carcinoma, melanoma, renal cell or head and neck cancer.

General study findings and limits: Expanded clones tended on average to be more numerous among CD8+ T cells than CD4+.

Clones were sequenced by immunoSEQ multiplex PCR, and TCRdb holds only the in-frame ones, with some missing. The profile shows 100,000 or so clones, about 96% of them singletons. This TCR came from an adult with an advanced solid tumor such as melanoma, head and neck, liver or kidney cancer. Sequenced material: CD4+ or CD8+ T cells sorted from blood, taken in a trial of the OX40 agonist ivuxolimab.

The DNA of the CDR3 is TGCGCCAGCAGCCAAGGTTCCGGGTATGGCTACACCTTC. Residues: CASSQGSGYGYTF. The J gene is TRBJ1-2, the V gene TRBV4-1; no reliable D call. The ends were cut back, 1 base at V and 5 bases at J, with 8 bases in the middle. CDR1 is MGHRA and CDR2 is YSYEKL in the germline V gene. CDR3 length: 13 amino acids.